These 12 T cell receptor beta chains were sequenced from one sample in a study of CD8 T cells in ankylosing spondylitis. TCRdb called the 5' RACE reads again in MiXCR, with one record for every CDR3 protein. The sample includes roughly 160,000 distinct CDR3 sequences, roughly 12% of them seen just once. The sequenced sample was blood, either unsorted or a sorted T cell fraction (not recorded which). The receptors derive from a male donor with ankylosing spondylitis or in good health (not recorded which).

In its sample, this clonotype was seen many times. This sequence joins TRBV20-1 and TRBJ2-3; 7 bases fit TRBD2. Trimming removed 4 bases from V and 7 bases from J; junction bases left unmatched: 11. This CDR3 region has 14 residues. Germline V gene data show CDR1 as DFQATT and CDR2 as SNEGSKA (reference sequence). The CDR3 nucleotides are TGCAGTGCTACCTACGGACTAGACCTCCATACGCAGTATTTT. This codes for CSATYGLDLHTQYF.

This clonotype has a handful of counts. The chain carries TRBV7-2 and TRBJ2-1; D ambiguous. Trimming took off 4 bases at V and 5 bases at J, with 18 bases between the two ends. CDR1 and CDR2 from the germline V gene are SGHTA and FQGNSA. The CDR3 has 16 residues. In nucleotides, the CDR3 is TGTGCCAGCAGCTCCGAGTTAACAGCTCCCAACAATGAGCAGTTCTTC. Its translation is CASSSELTAPNNEQFF.

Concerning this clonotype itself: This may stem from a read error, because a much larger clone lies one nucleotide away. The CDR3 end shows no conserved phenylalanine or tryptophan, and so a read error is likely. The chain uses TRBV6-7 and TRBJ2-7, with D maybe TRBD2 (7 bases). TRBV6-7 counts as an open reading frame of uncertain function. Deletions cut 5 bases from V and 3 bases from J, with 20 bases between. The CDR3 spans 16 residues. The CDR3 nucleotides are TGTGCCAGCAGTGCCCCCCCTTGCGGGGGCCACTACGAGCAGTACATC. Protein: CASSAPPCGGHYEQYI.

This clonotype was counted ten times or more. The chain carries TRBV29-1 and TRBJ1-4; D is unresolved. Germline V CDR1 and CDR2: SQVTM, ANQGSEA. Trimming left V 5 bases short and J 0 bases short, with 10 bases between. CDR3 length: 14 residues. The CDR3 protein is CSVSPLSTNEKLFF. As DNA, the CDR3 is TGCAGCGTTTCTCCCCTTTCAACTAATGAAAAACTGTTTTTT.

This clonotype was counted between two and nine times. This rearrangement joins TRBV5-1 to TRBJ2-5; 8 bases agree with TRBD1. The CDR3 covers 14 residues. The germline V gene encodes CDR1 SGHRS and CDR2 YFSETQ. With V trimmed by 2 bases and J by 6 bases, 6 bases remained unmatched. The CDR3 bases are TGCGCCAGCAGCTTTACTGGACAGGGCAAGACCCAGTACTTC. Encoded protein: CASSFTGQGKTQYF.

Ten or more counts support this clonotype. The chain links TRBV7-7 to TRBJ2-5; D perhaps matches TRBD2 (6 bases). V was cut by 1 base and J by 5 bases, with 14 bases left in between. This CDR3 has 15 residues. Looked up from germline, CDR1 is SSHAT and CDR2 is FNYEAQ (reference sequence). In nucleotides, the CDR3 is TGTGCCAGCAGCTTAGGTGGAGGGTCACTGGAGACCCAGTACTTC. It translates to CASSLGGGSLETQYF.

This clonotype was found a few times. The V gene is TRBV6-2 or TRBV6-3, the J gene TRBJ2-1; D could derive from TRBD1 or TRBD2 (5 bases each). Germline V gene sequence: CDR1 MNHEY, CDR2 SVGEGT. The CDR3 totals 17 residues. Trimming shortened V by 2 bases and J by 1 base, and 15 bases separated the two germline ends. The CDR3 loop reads CASSYQLGRESYNEQFF. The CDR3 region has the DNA TGTGCCAGCAGTTACCAGCTGGGCAGGGAGTCCTACAATGAGCAGTTCTTC.

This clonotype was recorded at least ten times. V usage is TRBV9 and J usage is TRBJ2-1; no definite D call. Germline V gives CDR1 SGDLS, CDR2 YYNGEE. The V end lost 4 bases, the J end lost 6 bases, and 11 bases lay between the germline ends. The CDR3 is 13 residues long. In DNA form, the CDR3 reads TGTGCCAGCAGCCTCACCCCAGGCAATGAGCAGTTCTTC. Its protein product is CASSLTPGNEQFF.

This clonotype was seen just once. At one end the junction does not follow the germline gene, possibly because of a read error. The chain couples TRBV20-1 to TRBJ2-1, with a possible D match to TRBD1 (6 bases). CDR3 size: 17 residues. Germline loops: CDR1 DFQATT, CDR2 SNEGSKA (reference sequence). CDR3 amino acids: CCARSLQGTSSYNEQFF. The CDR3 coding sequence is TGCTGTGCCAGATCCCTACAGGGTACGAGTTCCTACAATGAGCAGTTCTTC.

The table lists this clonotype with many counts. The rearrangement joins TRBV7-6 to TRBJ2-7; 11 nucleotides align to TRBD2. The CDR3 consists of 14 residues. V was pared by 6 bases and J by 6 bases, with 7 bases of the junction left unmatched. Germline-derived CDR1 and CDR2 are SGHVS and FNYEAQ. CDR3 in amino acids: CASRHGTSGPEQYF. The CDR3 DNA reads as TGTGCCAGCAGGCACGGGACTAGCGGCCCCGAGCAGTACTTC.

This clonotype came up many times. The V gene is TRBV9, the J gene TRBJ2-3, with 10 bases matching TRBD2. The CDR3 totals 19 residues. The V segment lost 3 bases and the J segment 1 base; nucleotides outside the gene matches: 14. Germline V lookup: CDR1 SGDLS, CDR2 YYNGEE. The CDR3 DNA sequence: TGTGCCAGCAGCGCTAGAGTAGCGGGGGGAGGGGGGCGCACAGATACGCAGTATTTT. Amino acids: CASSARVAGGGGRTDTQYF.

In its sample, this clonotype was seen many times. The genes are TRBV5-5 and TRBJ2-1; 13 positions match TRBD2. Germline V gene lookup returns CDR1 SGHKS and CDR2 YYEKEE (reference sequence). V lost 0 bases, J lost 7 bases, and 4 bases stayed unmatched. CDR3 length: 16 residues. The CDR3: CASSLVWGLAGNEQFF. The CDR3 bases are TGTGCCAGCAGCTTGGTTTGGGGACTAGCGGGAAATGAGCAGTTCTTC.